What follows describes a single T cell receptor beta chain. Its antigen is currently unknown. Germline CDR1 is SEHNR and CDR2 is FQNEAQ (reference sequence). V was shortened by 3 bases and J by 9 bases, with 12 bases between the two germline ends. CDR3 length: 14 residues. Assay used: immunoSEQ multiplex PCR; TCRdb lists only in-frame clones, some missing. This repertoire shows roughly 140,000 clones, 90% to 95% found once; its top ten account for less than 5.5%. The source of the sample is a study of T cell responses to AZD1222 COVID-19 vaccine. Study outcomes and limitations: White British ancestry dominated among donors, who included more females, and clonal diversity was possibly underestimated. Baseline seropositivity occurred in only six AZD1222 recipients. Across the whole spike, CD4 TCRs peaked at regions 160-218 and 743-854.

The rearrangement links TRBV7-9 to TRBJ1-6; possibly TRBD1 for D (6 bases). The receptor was derived from an adult in good health. The sequencing used peripheral blood, collected on day 0 of AZD1222 vaccination. The CDR3 protein is CASSFRGAGSPLHF. The CDR3 DNA sequence: TGTGCCAGCAGCTTTCGGGGGGCCGGTTCACCCCTCCACTTT.